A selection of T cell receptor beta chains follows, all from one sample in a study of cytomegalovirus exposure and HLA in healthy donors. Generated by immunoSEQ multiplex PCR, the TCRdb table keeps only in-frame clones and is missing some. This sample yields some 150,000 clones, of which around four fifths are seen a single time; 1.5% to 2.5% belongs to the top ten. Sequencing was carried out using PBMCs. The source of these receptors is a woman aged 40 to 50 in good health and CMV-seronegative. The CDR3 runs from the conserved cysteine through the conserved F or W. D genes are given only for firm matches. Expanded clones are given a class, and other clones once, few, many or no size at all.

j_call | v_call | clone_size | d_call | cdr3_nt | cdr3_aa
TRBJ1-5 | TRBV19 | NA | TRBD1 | TGTGCCAGTAGTATAGATCGGGCCTTGGCAGGGGGGCAGCCCCAGCATTTT | CASSIDRALAGGQPQHF
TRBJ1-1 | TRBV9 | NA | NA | TGTGCCAGCAGCGTAGGAGGGCCCGTCACTGAAGCTTTCTTT | CASSVGGPVTEAFF
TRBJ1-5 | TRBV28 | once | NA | TGTGCCAGCAGTGTCCCAAGACAGTACTTTAGCAATCAGCCCCAGCATTTT | CASSVPRQYFSNQPQHF
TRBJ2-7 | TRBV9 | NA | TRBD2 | TGTGCCAGCAGCGCCGGGACTAGCGGCACCTACGAGCAGTACTTC | CASSAGTSGTYEQYF
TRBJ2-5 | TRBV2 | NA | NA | TGTGCCAGCAGTGACCTTCCGGGAGAGACCCAGTACTTC | CASSDLPGETQYF
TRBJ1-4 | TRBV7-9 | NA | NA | TGTGCCAGCAGCTTAGCCGGAGCCGAAAAACTGTTTTTT | CASSLAGAEKLFF
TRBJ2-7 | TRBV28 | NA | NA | TGTGCCAGCAGTGGGCCCGGCAGCAGCTACGAGCAGTACTTC | CASSGPGSSYEQYF
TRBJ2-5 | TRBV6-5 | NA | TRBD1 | TGTGCCAGCCGAAGGGGGCAGTCTGAGACCCAGTACTTC | CASRRGQSETQYF
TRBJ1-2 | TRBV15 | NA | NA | TGTGCCACCAGCAGTTACAGGGACGCTAACTATGGCTACACCTTC | CATSSYRDANYGYTF
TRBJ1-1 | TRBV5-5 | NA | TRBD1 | TGTGCCAGCAGCTCGACGCTCAGGGGGCTGATAGGTAACACTGAAGCTTTCTTT | CASSSTLRGLIGNTEAFF
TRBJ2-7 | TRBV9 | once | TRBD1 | TGTGCCAGCAGCGTAGGATCTTCAGGGGGCTTAGGCTCCTACGAGCAGTACTTC | CASSVGSSGGLGSYEQYF
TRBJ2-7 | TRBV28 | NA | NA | TGTGCCAGCAGTTTATTCCCCGGCAGGTTGTACGAGCAGTACTTC | CASSLFPGRLYEQYF
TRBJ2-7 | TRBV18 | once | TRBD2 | TGTGCCAGCTCAGCCCTGACTAGCGGGACTGCCTACGAGCAGTACTTC | CASSALTSGTAYEQYF
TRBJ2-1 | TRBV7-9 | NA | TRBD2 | TGTGCCAGCAGCTTAATCTCTGGCGGGGGGATTCGGTTCTTC | CASSLISGGGIRFF
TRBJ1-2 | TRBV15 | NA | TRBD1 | TGTGCCACCAGCAGAGATGTAGGACAGGGGGTTTACGGCTACACCTTC | CATSRDVGQGVYGYTF
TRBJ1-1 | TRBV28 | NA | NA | TGTGCCAGCAGTTTATCGTCTCCGGTCTCTGAAGCTTTCTTT | CASSLSSPVSEAFF
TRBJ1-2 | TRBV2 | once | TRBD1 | TGTGCCAACGACAGGGTTTACAACTATGGCTACACCTTC | CANDRVYNYGYTF
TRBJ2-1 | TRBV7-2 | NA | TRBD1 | TGTGCCAGCAGCCCCCGTAGGACAGGGGATGAGCAGTTCTTC | CASSPRRTGDEQFF
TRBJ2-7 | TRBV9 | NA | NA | TGTGCCAGCAGCGTAGGTCAGTTCTACGAGCAGTACTTC | CASSVGQFYEQYF
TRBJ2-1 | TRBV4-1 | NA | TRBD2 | TGCGCCAGCAGCCGTAGGACTAGCGGGATGAATGAGCAGTTCTTC | CASSRRTSGMNEQFF
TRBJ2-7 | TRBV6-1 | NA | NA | TGTGCCAGCAGTGAACCAGGGATCCCCTACGAGCAGTACTTC | CASSEPGIPYEQYF
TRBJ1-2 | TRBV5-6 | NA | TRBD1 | TGTGCCAGCAGCCCAATACCAGGGGGGAACTATGGCTACACCTTC | CASSPIPGGNYGYTF
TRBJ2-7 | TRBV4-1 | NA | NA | TGCGCCAGCAGCCAAGTATTTCCCCCGCTCCGGAGGGCCTACTACGAGCAGTACTTC | CASSQVFPPLRRAYYEQYF
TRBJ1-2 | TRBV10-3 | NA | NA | TGTGCCATCAGGGAGACCCGAGAACCGGGAGGCTACACCTTC | CAIRETREPGGYTF